Below, one T cell receptor beta chain is given with its context. The antigen remains unidentified. The CDR3 loop spans 12 amino acids. The V gene's germline CDR1 is ENHRY and CDR2 SYGVKD. The junction had 3 bases not matched to a gene; V was cut back by 8 bases and J by 6 bases. The data were obtained in a study of naive and memory T cell subsets. The study, taken as a whole, reports: Findings for naive and memory subsets could not be checked against ground truth. Naive repertoires, especially CD8, held a few larger clonotypes, possibly memory cells re-expressing CD45RA. Activation and differentiation may alter RNA-based TCR counts. The power law exponent of TCR abundance differed between naive and memory cells. From naive to CM, EM and EMRA, diversity decreased and Gini increased.

An equimolar mix of two oligonucleotides served as the beta constant-region primer for TRBC1 and TRBC2. Nested alpha and beta constant-region primers with the SP2 primer drove four PCR rounds on ligated cDNA. TCRdb recomputed calls from the UMI-ligation and nested PCR reads with MiXCR, one row per CDR3 protein. This table holds approximately 140,000 distinct CDR3 sequences, about 20% found once. Sequencing was carried out using naive CD8+ T cells from blood. This chain connects TRBV10-3 to TRBJ2-2; 7 nucleotides match TRBD2. The clonotype originates from a human donor in good health. CDR3 amino acids: CAIGGVSGELFF. The CDR3 region has the DNA TGTGCCATCGGGGGGGTCTCCGGGGAGCTGTTTTTT.